These T cell receptor beta chains were read from a single sample in a study of T cell responses to AZD1222 COVID-19 vaccine. Libraries were prepared by immunoSEQ multiplex PCR; TCRdb keeps only in-frame clonotypes and omits some of them. The top ten hold 7% to 8% of the sample, which has 90,000 to 150,000 clones, about nine tenths seen once. The material was peripheral blood, obtained on day 0 of AZD1222 vaccination. These receptors came from an adult in good health. CDR3s include the opening cysteine and the closing phenylalanine or tryptophan. A D gene is named only where the DNA matches it firmly. Only some rows state a clone size, as once, few, many or a class for expanded clones.

abundance: once
v_gene: TRBV2
j_gene: TRBJ2-1
d_gene: .
len: 14
CDR3aa: CASRPGGFYNEQFF
CDR3nt: TGTGCCAGCAGGCCTGGGGGTTTCTACAATGAGCAGTTCTTC

abundance: .
v_gene: TRBV28
j_gene: TRBJ2-7
d_gene: .
len: 11
CDR3aa: CASSRPYEQYF
CDR3nt: TGTGCCAGCAGTCGTCCTTACGAGCAGTACTTC

abundance: once
v_gene: TRBV5-1
j_gene: TRBJ1-2
d_gene: .
len: 14
CDR3aa: CASSLAGPPDGYTF
CDR3nt: TGCGCCAGCAGCTTGGCCGGCCCCCCGGATGGCTACACCTTC

abundance: .
v_gene: TRBV19
j_gene: TRBJ2-5
d_gene: .
len: 13
CDR3aa: CASSRRGMETQYF
CDR3nt: TGTGCCAGTAGTAGGAGGGGGATGGAGACCCAGTACTTC

abundance: .
v_gene: TRBV18
j_gene: TRBJ2-5
d_gene: TRBD1
len: 15
CDR3aa: CASSRGTGGQETQYF
CDR3nt: TGTGCCAGCTCACGCGGGACAGGGGGTCAAGAGACCCAGTACTTC

abundance: .
v_gene: TRBV5-5
j_gene: TRBJ1-1
d_gene: .
len: 14
CDR3aa: CASRPIGRNTEAFF
CDR3nt: TGTGCCAGCAGACCCATAGGGCGGAACACTGAAGCTTTCTTT

abundance: once
v_gene: TRBV6-2/TRBV6-3
j_gene: TRBJ2-3
d_gene: .
len: 13
CDR3aa: CASSTPSTDTQYF
CDR3nt: TGTGCCAGCAGCACCCCATCCACAGATACGCAGTATTTT

abundance: .
v_gene: TRBV30
j_gene: TRBJ2-7
d_gene: TRBD1
len: 14
CDR3aa: CAWRGRDRGYEQYF
CDR3nt: TGTGCCTGGAGGGGCCGGGACAGGGGATACGAGCAGTACTTC

abundance: .
v_gene: TRBV10-3
j_gene: TRBJ2-3
d_gene: .
len: 15
CDR3aa: CAISEGQSSTDTQYF
CDR3nt: TGTGCCATCAGTGAAGGGCAGTCTAGCACAGATACGCAGTATTTT

abundance: .
v_gene: TRBV28
j_gene: TRBJ2-5
d_gene: .
len: 14
CDR3aa: CASGRGTQGETQYF
CDR3nt: TGTGCCAGCGGACGCGGGACTCAAGGGGAGACCCAGTACTTC

abundance: once
v_gene: TRBV7-2
j_gene: TRBJ1-1
d_gene: .
len: 13
CDR3aa: CASSLVGIREAFF
CDR3nt: TGTGCCAGCAGCTTAGTAGGGATAAGAGAAGCTTTCTTT

abundance: .
v_gene: TRBV11-1
j_gene: TRBJ1-1
d_gene: .
len: 14
CDR3aa: CASSWTDGNTEAFF
CDR3nt: TGTGCCAGCAGCTGGACAGACGGTAACACTGAAGCTTTCTTT

abundance: .
v_gene: TRBV30
j_gene: TRBJ2-1
d_gene: TRBD2
len: 16
CDR3aa: CAWRLETSGRAREQFF
CDR3nt: TGTGCCTGGAGGCTTGAGACTAGCGGGAGGGCCCGAGAGCAGTTCTTC

abundance: once
v_gene: TRBV6-6
j_gene: TRBJ2-3
d_gene: TRBD2
len: 16
CDR3aa: CASRVTSGGAPDTQYF
CDR3nt: TGTGCCAGCAGGGTGACTAGCGGGGGGGCACCAGATACGCAGTATTTT

abundance: few
v_gene: TRBV7-2
j_gene: TRBJ2-1
d_gene: .
len: 14
CDR3aa: CASSSQSSGPHLLF
CDR3nt: TGTGCCAGCAGCTCCCAAAGCTCGGGACCCCATCTCCTCTTC

abundance: .
v_gene: TRBV6-5
j_gene: TRBJ2-1
d_gene: TRBD1
len: 14
CDR3aa: CASRGQGPHNEQFF
CDR3nt: TGTGCCAGCAGGGGACAGGGACCTCACAATGAGCAGTTCTTC

abundance: few
v_gene: TRBV21-1
j_gene: TRBJ2-7
d_gene: .
len: 17
CDR3aa: CASSKLESRTGSYEQYF
CDR3nt: TGTGCCAGCAGCAAATTAGAGAGTCGGACAGGATCCTACGAGCAGTACTTC

abundance: .
v_gene: TRBV19
j_gene: TRBJ1-3
d_gene: TRBD1
len: 14
CDR3aa: CASSPRDSGNTIYF
CDR3nt: TGTGCCAGTAGTCCCAGGGACAGCGGAAACACCATATATTTT

abundance: .
v_gene: TRBV28
j_gene: TRBJ1-1
d_gene: .
len: 15
CDR3aa: CASSTPAGVNTEAFF
CDR3nt: TGTGCCAGCAGTACCCCCGCAGGGGTGAACACTGAAGCTTTCTTT

abundance: .
v_gene: TRBV20-1
j_gene: TRBJ2-5
d_gene: .
len: 10
CDR3aa: CSAPTETQYF
CDR3nt: TGCAGTGCTCCGACGGAGACCCAGTACTTC

abundance: .
v_gene: TRBV28
j_gene: TRBJ2-3
d_gene: .
len: 14
CDR3aa: CASSPRTRTDTQYF
CDR3nt: TGTGCCAGCAGCCCCCGGACCCGGACAGATACGCAGTATTTT

abundance: few
v_gene: TRBV7-9
j_gene: TRBJ2-7
d_gene: .
len: 11
CDR3aa: CASSPGYEQYF
CDR3nt: TGTGCCAGCAGCCCGGGTTACGAGCAGTACTTC

abundance: .
v_gene: TRBV27
j_gene: TRBJ1-1
d_gene: .
len: 13
CDR3aa: CASSLGPDTEAFF
CDR3nt: TGTGCCAGCAGTTTAGGGCCAGACACTGAAGCTTTCTTT

abundance: .
v_gene: TRBV4-2
j_gene: TRBJ1-2
d_gene: TRBD1
len: 14
CDR3aa: CASSRSGTGVGYTF
CDR3nt: TGTGCCAGCAGCCGATCCGGGACAGGGGTTGGCTACACCTTC

abundance: .
v_gene: TRBV28
j_gene: TRBJ2-1
d_gene: .
len: 17
CDR3aa: CASSLSAASSSYNEQFF
CDR3nt: TGTGCCAGCAGTTTAAGTGCGGCGTCGAGCTCCTACAATGAGCAGTTCTTC

abundance: few
v_gene: TRBV4-1
j_gene: TRBJ2-1
d_gene: TRBD2
len: 16
CDR3aa: CASSQVGTSGSFEQFF
CDR3nt: TGCGCCAGCAGCCAAGTCGGGACTAGCGGGAGTTTTGAGCAGTTCTTC

abundance: .
v_gene: TRBV2
j_gene: TRBJ1-5
d_gene: .
len: 14
CDR3aa: CASSGPTQDQPQHF
CDR3nt: TGTGCCAGCAGTGGTCCCACACAAGACCAGCCCCAGCATTTT

abundance: .
v_gene: TRBV18
j_gene: TRBJ1-5
d_gene: TRBD1
len: 15
CDR3aa: CASSGQGASNQPQHF
CDR3nt: TGTGCCAGCTCCGGACAGGGGGCCAGCAATCAGCCCCAGCATTTT

abundance: .
v_gene: TRBV28
j_gene: TRBJ1-2
d_gene: .
len: 16
CDR3aa: CASSLEIADFYYGYTF
CDR3nt: TGTGCCAGCAGTTTAGAGATAGCCGACTTCTACTATGGCTACACCTTC

abundance: .
v_gene: TRBV29-1
j_gene: TRBJ1-1
d_gene: .
len: 13
CDR3aa: CSAKTVYNTEAFF
CDR3nt: TGCAGCGCCAAGACGGTCTATAACACTGAAGCTTTCTTT